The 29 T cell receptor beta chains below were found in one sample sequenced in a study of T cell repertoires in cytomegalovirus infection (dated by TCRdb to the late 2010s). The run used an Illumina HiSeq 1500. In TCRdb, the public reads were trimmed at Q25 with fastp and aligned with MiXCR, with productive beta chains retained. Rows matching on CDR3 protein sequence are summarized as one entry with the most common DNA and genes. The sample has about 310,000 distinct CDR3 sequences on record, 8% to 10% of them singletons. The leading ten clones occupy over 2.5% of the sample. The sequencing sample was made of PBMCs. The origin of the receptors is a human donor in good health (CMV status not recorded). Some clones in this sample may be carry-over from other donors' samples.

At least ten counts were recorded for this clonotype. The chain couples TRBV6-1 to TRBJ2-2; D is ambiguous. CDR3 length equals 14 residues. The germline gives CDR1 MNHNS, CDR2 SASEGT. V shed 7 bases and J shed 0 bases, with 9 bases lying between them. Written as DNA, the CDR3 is TGTGCCAGCATCCCTGACCCGAACACCGGGGAGCTGTTTTTT. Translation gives CASIPDPNTGELFF.

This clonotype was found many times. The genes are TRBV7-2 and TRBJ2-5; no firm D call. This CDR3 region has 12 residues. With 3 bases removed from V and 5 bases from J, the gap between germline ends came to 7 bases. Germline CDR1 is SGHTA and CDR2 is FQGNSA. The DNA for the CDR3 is TGTGCCAGCAGCTTTGGATGGGAGACCCAGTACTTC. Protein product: CASSFGWETQYF.

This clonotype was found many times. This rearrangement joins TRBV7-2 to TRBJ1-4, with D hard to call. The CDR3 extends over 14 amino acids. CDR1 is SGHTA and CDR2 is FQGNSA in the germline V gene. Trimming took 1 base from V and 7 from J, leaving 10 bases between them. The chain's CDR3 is CASSLGAWGEKLFF. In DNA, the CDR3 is TGTGCCAGCAGCTTAGGGGCATGGGGTGAAAAACTGTTTTTT.

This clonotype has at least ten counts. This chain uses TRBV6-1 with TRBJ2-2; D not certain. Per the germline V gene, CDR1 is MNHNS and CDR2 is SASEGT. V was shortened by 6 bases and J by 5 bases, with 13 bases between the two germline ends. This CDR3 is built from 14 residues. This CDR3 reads CASRILTETGELFF. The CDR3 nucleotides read TGTGCCAGCAGGATTTTAACAGAGACCGGGGAGCTGTTTTTT.

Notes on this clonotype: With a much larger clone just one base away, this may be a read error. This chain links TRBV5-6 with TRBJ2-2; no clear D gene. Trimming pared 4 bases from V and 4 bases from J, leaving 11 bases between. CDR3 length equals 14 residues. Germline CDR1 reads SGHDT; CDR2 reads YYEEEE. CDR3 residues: CASSRVASTGELFF. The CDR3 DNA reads TGTGCCAGCAGCCGCGTCGCGAGCACCGGGGAGCTGTTTTTT.

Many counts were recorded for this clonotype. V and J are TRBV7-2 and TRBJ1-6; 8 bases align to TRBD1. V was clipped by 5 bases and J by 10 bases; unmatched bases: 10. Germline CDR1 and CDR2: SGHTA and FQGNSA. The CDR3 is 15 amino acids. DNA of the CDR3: TGTGCCAGCAGCCCCTCCGCGGGACAGGAGTCACCCCTCCACTTT. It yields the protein CASSPSAGQESPLHF. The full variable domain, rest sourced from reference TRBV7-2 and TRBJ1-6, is GAGVSQSPSNKVTEKGKDVELRCDPISGHTALYWYRQSLGQGLEFLIYFQGNSAPDKSGLPSDRFSAERTGGSVSTLTIQRTQQEDSAVYLCASSPSAGQESPLHFGNGTRLTVT.

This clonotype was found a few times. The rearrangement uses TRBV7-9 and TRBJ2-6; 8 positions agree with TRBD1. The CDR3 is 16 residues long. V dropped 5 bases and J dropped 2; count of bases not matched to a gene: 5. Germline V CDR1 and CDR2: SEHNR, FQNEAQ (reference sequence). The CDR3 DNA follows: TGTGCCAGCAGCATCCAGGGGGCTGCTGGGGCCAACGTCCTGACTTTC. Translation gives CASSIQGAAGANVLTF.

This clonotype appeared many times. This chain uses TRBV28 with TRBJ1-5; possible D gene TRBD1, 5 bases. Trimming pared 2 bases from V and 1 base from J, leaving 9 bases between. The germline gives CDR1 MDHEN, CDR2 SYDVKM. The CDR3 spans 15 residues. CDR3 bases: TGTGCCAGCAGTTTAGGGACCGGCAGCAATCAGCCCCAGCATTTT. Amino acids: CASSLGTGSNQPQHF.

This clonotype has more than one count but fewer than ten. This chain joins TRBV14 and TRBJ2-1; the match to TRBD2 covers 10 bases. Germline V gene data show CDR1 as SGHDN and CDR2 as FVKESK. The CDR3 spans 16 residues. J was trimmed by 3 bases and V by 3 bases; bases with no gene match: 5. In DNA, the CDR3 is TGTGCCAGCAGCCACTTTCGGACTAGCGGCTACAATGAGCAGTTCTTC. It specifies CASSHFRTSGYNEQFF.

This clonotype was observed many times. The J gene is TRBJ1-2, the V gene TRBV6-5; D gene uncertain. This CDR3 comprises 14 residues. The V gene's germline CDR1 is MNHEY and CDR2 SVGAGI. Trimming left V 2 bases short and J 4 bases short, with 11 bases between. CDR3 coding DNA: TGTGCCAGCAGTTACGATCGGAAGAGCTATGGCTACACCTTC. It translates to CASSYDRKSYGYTF.

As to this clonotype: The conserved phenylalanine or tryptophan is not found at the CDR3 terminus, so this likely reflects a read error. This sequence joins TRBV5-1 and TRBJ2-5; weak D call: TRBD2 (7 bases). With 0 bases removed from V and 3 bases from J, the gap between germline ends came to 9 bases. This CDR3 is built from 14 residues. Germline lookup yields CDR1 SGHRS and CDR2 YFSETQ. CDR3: CASSLAGGKETQYL. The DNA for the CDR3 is TGCGCCAGCAGCTTGGCGGGGGGCAAAGAGACCCAGTACCTC.

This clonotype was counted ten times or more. The CDR3 DNA reads as TGTGCCAGCAGTCCCACCCGGACGGGGTGGGAAGGCAATGAGCAGTTCTTC. This sequence encodes CASSPTRTGWEGNEQFF. The V and J genes are TRBV12-3 or TRBV12-4 and TRBJ2-1; D perhaps matches TRBD2 (5 bases). V was pared by 5 bases and J by 6 bases, with 23 bases between. The CDR3 covers 17 residues.

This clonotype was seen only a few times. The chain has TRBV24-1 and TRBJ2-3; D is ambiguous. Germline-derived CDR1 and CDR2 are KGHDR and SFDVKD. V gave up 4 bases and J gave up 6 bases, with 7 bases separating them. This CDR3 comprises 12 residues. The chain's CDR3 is CATSDPLDTQYF. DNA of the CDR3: TGTGCCACCAGTGACCCCTTGGATACGCAGTATTTT.

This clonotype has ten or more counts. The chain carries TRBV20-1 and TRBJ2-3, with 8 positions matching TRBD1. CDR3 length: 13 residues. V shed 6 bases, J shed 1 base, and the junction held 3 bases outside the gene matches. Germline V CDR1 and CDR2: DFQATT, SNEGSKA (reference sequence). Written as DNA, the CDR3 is TGCAGTGCGGACAGGGATCGCACAGATACGCAGTATTTT. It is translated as CSADRDRTDTQYF.

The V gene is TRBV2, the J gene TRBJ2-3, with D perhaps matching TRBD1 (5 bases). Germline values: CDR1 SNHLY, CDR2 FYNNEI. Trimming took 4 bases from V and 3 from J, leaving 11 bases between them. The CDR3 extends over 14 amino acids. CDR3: CASSGRVWTDTQYF. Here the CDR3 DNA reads TGTGCCAGCAGTGGCAGGGTTTGGACAGATACGCAGTATTTT.

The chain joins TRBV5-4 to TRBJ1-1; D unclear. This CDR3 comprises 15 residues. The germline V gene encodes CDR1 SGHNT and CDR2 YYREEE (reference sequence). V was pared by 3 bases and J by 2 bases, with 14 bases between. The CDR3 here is CASSSGRRDNTEAFF. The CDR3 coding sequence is TGTGCCAGCAGCTCTGGACGAAGGGATAACACTGAAGCTTTCTTT.

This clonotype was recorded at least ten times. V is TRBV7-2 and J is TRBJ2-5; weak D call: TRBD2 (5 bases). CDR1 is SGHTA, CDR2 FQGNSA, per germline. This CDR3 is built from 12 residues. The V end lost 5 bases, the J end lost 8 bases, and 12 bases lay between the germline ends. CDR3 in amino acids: CASSLSRGTQYF. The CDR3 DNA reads TGTGCCAGCAGCCTGTCTCGGGGAACCCAGTACTTC.

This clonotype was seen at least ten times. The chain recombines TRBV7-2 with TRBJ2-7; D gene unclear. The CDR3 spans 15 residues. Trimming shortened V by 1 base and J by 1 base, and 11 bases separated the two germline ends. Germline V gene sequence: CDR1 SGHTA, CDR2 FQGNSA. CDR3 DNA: TGTGCCAGCAGCTTAGAAATTTCCCCGTCCTACGAGCAGTACGTC. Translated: CASSLEISPSYEQYV.

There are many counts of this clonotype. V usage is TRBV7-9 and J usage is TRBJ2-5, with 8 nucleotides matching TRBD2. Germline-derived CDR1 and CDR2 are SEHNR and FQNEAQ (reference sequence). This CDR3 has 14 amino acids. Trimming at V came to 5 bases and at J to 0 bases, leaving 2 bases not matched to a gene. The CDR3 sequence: CASSTGLDQETQYF. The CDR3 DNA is TGTGCCAGCAGCACGGGACTAGACCAAGAGACCCAGTACTTC.

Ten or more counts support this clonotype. The CDR3 DNA sequence: TGTGCCAGCAGCCGGGAATATGTCGACACAGATACGCAGTATTTT. Protein product: CASSREYVDTDTQYF. This rearrangement joins TRBV7-2 to TRBJ2-3; D is perhaps TRBD2 (5 bases). This CDR3 region has 15 residues. CDR1 SGHTA and CDR2 FQGNSA come from the germline V gene. Trimming left V 5 bases short and J 2 bases short, with 14 bases between.

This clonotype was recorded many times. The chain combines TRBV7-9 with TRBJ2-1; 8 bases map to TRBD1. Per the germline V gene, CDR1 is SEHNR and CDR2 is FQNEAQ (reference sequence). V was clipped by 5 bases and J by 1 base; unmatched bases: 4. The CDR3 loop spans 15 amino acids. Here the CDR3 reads CASSPGQGSYNEQFF. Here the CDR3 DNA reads TGTGCCAGCAGCCCAGGACAGGGATCCTACAATGAGCAGTTCTTC. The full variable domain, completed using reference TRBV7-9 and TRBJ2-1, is DTGVSQNPRHKITKRGQNVTFRCDPISEHNRLYWYRQTLGQGPEFLTYFQNEAQLEKSRLLSDRFSAERPKGSFSTLEIQRTEQGDSAMYLCASSPGQGSYNEQFFGPGTRLTVL.

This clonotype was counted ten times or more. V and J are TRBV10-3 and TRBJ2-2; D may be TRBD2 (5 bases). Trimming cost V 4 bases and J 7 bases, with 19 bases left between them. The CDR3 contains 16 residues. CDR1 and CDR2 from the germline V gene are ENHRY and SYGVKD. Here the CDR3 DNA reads TGTGCCATCAGTGCGATCGCGGCCAATGGAGGCGGGGAGCTGTTTTTT. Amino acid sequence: CAISAIAANGGGELFF.

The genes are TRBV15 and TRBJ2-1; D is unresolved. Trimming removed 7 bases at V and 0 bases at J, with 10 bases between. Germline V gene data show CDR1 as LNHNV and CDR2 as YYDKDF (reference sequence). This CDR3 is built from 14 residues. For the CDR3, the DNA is TGTGCCACCACTCATCAGCGCTCCTACAATGAGCAGTTCTTC. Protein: CATTHQRSYNEQFF.

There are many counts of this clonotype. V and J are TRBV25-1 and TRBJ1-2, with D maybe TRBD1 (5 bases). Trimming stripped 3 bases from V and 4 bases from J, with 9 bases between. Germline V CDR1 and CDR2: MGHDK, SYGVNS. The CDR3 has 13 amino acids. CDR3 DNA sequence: TGTGCCAGCAGTGATTGGGACCGCTATGGCTACACCTTC. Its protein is CASSDWDRYGYTF.

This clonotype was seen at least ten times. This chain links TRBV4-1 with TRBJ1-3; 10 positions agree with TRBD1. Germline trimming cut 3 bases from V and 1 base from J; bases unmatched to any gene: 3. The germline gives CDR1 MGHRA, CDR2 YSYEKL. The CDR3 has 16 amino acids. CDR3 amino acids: CASSQTGQGSGNTIYF. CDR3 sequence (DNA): TGCGCCAGCAGCCAGACGGGACAGGGGTCTGGAAACACCATATATTTT.

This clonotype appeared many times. The CDR3 reads CASSYFYQGSSNYGYTF. The CDR3 coding sequence is TGTGCCAGCAGTTACTTTTATCAGGGGTCTTCTAACTATGGCTACACCTTC. V gene TRBV6-5 combines with J gene TRBJ1-2, with a tentative D call TRBD1 (6 bases). Trimming shortened V by 1 base and J by 0 bases, and 15 bases separated the two germline ends. The germline CDR1 and CDR2 sequences are MNHEY and SVGAGI. There are 17 residues in the CDR3.

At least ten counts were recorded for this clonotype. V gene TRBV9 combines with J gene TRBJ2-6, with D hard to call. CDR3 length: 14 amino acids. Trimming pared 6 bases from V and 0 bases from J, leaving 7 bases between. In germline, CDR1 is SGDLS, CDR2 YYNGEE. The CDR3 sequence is CASTKDSGANVLTF. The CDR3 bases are TGTGCCAGCACTAAAGACTCTGGGGCCAACGTCCTGACTTTC.

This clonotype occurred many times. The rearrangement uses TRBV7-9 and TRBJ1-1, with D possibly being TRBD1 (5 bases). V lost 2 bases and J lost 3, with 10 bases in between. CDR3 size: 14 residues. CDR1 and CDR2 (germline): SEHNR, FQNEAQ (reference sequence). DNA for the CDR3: TGTGCCAGCAGCTTAAGGGGCACCGACACTGAAGCTTTCTTT. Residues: CASSLRGTDTEAFF.

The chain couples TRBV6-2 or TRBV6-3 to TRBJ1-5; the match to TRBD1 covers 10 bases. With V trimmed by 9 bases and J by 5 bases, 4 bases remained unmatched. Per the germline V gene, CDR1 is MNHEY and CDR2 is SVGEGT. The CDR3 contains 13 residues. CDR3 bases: TGTGCCAGTGGGACAGGGGTTTATCAGCCCCAGCATTTT. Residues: CASGTGVYQPQHF.